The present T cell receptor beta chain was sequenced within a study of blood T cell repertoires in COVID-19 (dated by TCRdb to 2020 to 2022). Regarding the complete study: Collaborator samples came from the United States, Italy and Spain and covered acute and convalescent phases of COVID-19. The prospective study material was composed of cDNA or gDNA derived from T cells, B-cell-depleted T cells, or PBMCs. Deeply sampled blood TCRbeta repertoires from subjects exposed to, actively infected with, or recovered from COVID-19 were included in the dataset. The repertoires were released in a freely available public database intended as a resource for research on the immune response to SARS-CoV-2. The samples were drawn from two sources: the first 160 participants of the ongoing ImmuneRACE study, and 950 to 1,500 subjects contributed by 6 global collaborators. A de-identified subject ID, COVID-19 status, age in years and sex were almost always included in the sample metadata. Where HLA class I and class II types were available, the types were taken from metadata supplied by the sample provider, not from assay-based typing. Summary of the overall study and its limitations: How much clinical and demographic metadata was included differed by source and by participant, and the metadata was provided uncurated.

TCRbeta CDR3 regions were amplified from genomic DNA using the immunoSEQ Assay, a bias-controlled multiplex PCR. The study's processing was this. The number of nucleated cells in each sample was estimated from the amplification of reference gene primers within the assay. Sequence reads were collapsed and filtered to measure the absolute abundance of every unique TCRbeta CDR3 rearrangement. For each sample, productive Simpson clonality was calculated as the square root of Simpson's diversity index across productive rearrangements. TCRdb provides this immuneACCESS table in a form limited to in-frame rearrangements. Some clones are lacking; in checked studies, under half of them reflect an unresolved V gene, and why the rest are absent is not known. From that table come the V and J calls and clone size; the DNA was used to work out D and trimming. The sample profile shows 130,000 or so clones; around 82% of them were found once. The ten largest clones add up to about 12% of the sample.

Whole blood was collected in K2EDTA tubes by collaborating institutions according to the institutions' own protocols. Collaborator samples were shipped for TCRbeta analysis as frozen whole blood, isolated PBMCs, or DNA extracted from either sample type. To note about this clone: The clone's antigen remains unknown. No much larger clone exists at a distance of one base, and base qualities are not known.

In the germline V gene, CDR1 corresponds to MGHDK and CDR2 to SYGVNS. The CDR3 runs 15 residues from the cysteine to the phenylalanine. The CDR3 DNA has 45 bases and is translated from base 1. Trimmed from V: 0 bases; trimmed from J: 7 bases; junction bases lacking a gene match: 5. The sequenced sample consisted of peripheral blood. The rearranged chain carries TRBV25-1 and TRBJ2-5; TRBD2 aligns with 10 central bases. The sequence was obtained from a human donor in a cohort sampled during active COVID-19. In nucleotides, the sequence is TGTGCCAGCAGTGAATATAGCGGGGGGCCCCCGACCCAGTACTTC. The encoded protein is CASSEYSGGPPTQYF.